This TCR beta chain was identified during a study of T cell repertoires in cytomegalovirus infection. MiXCR, applied by TCRdb to the reads, yields one record per CDR3 protein. Of about 490,000 distinct CDR3 sequences in the sample, 16% are singletons; the top ten hold 24%. The table lists this clonotype with a few counts. A much larger clone sits a single nucleotide away, making a read error possible. Trimming left V 1 base short and J 8 bases short, with 11 bases between. In germline, CDR1 is SGHVS, CDR2 FNYEAQ. The CDR3 is 13 residues long. The sequence was obtained from a human donor in good health (CMV status not recorded). Some clones in this sample may be carry-over from other donors' samples. The specimen was CD8+ T cells from PBMCs. This sequence joins TRBV7-6 and TRBJ1-2, with no clear D. CDR3 nucleotide sequence: TGTGCCAGCAGCTTAGTACGGGTCATGGGCTACACCTTC. Its translation is CASSLVRVMGYTF.